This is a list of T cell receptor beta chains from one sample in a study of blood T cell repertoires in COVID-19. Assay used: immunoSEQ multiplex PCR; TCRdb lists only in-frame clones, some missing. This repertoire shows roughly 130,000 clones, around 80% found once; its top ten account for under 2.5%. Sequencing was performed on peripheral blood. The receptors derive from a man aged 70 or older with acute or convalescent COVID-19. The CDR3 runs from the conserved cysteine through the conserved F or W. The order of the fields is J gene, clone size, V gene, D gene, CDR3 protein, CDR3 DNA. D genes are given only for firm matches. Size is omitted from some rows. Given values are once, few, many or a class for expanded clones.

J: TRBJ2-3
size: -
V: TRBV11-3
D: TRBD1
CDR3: CAFTRGQGSMGDTQYF
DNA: TGTGCCTTCACGAGGGGACAGGGGAGTATGGGAGATACGCAGTATTTT

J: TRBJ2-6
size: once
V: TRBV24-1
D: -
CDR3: CATSLTGLSSGANVLTF
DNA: TGTGCCACCAGTCTTACAGGATTATCCTCTGGGGCCAACGTCCTGACTTTC

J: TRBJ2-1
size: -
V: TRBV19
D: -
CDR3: CASTASLSSYNEQFF
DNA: TGTGCCAGTACCGCTAGCCTTTCCTCCTACAATGAGCAGTTCTTC

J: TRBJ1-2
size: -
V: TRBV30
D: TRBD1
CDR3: CAWRSGTGDYGYTF
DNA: TGTGCCTGGAGGTCGGGAACAGGGGACTATGGCTACACCTTC

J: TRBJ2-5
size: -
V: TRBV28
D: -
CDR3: CASSPNRDSRGETQYF
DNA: TGTGCCAGCAGTCCAAACCGGGACTCTCGCGGGGAGACCCAGTACTTC

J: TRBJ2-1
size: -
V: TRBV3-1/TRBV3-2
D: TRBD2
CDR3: CASSQEFRTSVSYNEQFF
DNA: TGTGCCAGCAGCCAAGAATTTAGGACTAGCGTGTCCTACAATGAGCAGTTCTTC

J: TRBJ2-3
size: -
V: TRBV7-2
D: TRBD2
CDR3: CASSPNPRGASTDTQYF
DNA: TGTGCCAGCAGCCCTAATCCGCGGGGGGCCAGCACAGATACGCAGTATTTT

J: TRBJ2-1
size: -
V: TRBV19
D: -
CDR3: CASSIGVTDLREQFF
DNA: TGTGCCAGTAGTATCGGGGTAACCGACCTTAGAGAGCAGTTCTTC

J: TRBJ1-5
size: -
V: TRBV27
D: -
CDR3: CASSSTWAISIGQPQHF
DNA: TGTGCCAGCAGTTCAACCTGGGCCATCTCAATAGGCCAGCCCCAGCATTTT

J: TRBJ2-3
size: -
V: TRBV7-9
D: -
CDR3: CASSLPAGSTDTQYF
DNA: TGTGCCAGCAGCTTACCGGCAGGATCCACAGATACGCAGTATTTT

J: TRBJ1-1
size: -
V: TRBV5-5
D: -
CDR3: CASSLTYWRDTEAFF
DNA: TGTGCCAGCAGCCTGACATATTGGAGGGACACTGAAGCTTTCTTT

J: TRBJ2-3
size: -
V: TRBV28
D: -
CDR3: CASIHSTDFAQYF
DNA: TGTGCCAGCATCCATTCGACGGACTTTGCGCAGTATTTT

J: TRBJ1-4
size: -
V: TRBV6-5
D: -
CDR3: CASRARDKGEKLFF
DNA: TGTGCCAGCAGAGCCAGGGACAAGGGTGAAAAACTGTTTTTT

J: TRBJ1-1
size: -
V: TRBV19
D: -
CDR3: CASSGQGGDTEAFF
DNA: TGTGCCAGTAGTGGTCAGGGAGGAGACACTGAAGCTTTCTTT

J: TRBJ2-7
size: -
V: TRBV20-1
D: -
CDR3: CSASSSYEQYF
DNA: TGCAGTGCTTCATCCTCCTACGAGCAGTACTTC

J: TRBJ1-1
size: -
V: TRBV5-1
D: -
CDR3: CASSSGGSFQGIEAFF
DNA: TGCGCCAGCAGCTCCGGGGGGTCCTTCCAGGGGATTGAAGCTTTCTTT

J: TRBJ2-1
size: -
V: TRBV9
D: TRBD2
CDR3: CASSLAGTTYNEQFF
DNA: TGTGCCAGCAGCCTAGCGGGGACAACCTACAATGAGCAGTTCTTC

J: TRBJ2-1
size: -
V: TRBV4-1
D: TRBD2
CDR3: CASSQDRAGTSGGDEQFF
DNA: TGCGCCAGCAGCCAAGATCGGGCCGGGACTAGCGGGGGCGATGAGCAGTTCTTC

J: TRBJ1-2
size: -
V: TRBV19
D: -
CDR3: CASSRRTARANYGYTF
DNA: TGTGCCAGTAGTAGGAGGACAGCCCGAGCTAACTATGGCTACACCTTC

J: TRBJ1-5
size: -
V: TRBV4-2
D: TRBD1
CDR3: CASSQAEDRGLQPQHF
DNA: TGTGCCAGCAGCCAAGCGGAGGACAGGGGGCTTCAGCCCCAGCATTTT

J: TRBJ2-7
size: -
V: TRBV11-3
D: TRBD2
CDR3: CASSLDVGLAGGDLSYEQYF
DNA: TGTGCCAGCAGCTTAGACGTAGGACTAGCGGGGGGGGATCTCTCCTACGAGCAGTACTTC

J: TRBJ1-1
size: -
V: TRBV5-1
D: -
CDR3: CASSPNLNEGTEAFF
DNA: TGCGCCAGCAGCCCGAACCTTAACGAGGGCACTGAAGCTTTCTTT

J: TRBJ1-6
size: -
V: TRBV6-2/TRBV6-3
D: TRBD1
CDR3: CASSPDRGHSPLHF
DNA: TGTGCCAGCAGCCCAGACAGGGGACATTCACCCCTCCACTTT

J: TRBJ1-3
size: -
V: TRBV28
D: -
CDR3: CASTGGIFTSGNTIYF
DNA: TGTGCCAGCACCGGGGGGATCTTTACTTCTGGAAACACCATATATTTT

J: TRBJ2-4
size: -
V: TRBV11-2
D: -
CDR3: CASSLDLTTKNIQYF
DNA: TGTGCCAGCAGCCTTGATTTGACGACTAAAAACATTCAGTACTTC